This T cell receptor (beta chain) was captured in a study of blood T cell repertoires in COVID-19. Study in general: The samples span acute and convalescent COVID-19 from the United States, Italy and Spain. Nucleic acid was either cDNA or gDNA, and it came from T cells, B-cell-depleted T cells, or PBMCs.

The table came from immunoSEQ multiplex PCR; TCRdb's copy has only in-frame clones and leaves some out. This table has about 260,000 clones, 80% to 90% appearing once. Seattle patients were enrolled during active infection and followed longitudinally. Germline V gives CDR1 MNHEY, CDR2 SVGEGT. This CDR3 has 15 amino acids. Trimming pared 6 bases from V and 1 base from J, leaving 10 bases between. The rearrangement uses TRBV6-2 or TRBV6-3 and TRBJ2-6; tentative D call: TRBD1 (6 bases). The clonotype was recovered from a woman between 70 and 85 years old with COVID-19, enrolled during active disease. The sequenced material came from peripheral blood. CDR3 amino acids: CASSLDRSGANVLTF. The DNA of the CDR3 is TGTGCCAGCAGCCTCGACAGGTCTGGGGCCAACGTCCTGACTTTC.